This T cell receptor (beta chain) was captured by sequencing in a study of radiotherapy plus CTLA-4 blockade in lung cancer (dated by TCRdb to the late 2010s). Some background on the complete study: Among enrolled patients, approximately 18% had an objective response and about 30% reached disease control. The investigation overall reported the following: Increased serum interferon-beta after radiation, together with early dynamic changes in blood T cell clones, were reported to be the strongest predictors of response. After treatment with radiotherapy and ipilimumab, TCR clones that originated in tumors expanded in peripheral blood.

Spanning cysteine to phenylalanine, the CDR3 consists of 14 amino acids. The retained sequence is limited to the CDR3, 42 bases, with the frame set at the first base. Taken from the germline V gene, the CDR1 and CDR2 loops are SGHRS and YFSETQ. The germline ends are 14 bases apart after V is trimmed by 1 base and J by 6 bases. Note on this clone: Its antigen remains unidentified. Base qualities are not at hand, and no much larger clone is one base apart.

The study tested focal radiation therapy combined with CTLA-4 blockade (ipilimumab) in patients with chemo-refractory metastatic non-small-cell lung cancer. The library was obtained by the immunoSEQ multiplex PCR assay. TCRdb carries this immuneACCESS record with in-frame sequences only. Its versions omit some clonotypes, under half of them owing to an unresolved V gene in the studies checked, with the rest unexplained. In this sample the table shows 80,000 or so clones, around 81% of which occur a single time. The ten largest clones add up to under 25% of the sample. The TCR sequence derives from a human donor with non-small cell lung cancer whose response to radiotherapy plus ipilimumab could not be evaluated. Some clones in this sample may be carry-over from other donors' samples. The sample was peripheral blood, taken from a patient treated with radiotherapy plus ipilimumab. The rearranged segments are TRBV5-1 and TRBJ2-7; a tentative D match to TRBD1 spans 5 bases. The DNA reads as follows: TGCGCCAGCAGCTTGAGGCAGGGCGTACGCGAGCAGTACTTC. Its protein is CASSLRQGVREQYF.